This T cell receptor (beta chain) comes out of a study of T-cell memory formation after mild COVID-19. Constant-segment-primed 5'RACE gave TCR alpha and TCR beta cDNA libraries with sample barcodes and UMIs. In TCRdb, the 5' RACE reads were re-called with MiXCR into one record per CDR3 protein. The sample lists 300,000 to 400,000 distinct CDR3 sequences; around a sixth were seen once. Study outcomes and limitations: Cross-reactive memory appears to have joined, as suggested by some responding clones showing up in pre-infection memory. Contracting CD4+ clones lay largely in CM and EM, with CD8+ ones residing in EMRA. Balance between CD4 and CD8 was seen in clones contracting day 15 to 85, and a CD4+ lean was seen in later expanders.

V shed 5 bases and J shed 1 base, with 11 bases lying between them. The CDR3 is 15 residues long. This clonotype was seen more than once but under ten times. The antigen remains unidentified. The chain couples TRBV12-3 or TRBV12-4 to TRBJ1-4, with D possibly matching TRBD1 (5 bases). The clonotype originates from a man aged 18 to 35 who had mild COVID-19 (a few samples of this study predate the infection). Cell type and time point are not known. Specimen: PBMCs or a T cell subset sorted from them (not recorded which). CDR3 residues: CASSPRDGTNEKLFF. The CDR3 DNA reads as TGTGCCAGCAGTCCCCGGGACGGAACTAATGAAAAACTGTTTTTT.